The next 10 T cell receptor beta chains were all read from a single sample in a study of post-analysis software for immune sequencing data. Study results and limitations: In patients, TRBV5-6, TRBV5-1 and TRBV20-1 belonged to five TRBV segments found more frequently than in controls.

For these TCRs, the target antigens are not known. Researchers reported that TCR beta cDNA libraries carried unique molecular identifiers. TCRdb re-analysed the PCR reads in MiXCR, keeping a single row per CDR3 protein. The table includes roughly 540,000 distinct CDR3 sequences, around a third detected once. The sequenced material came from blood. The receptors shown here come from a girl aged 2-17 years with multiple sclerosis.

The V and J genes are TRBV11-2 and TRBJ2-4; D is undetermined. The V gene's germline CDR1 is SGHAT and CDR2 FQNNGV. This CDR3 has 19 residues. V lost 1 base to trimming and J lost 3 bases, with 22 bases between them. Here the CDR3 DNA reads TGTGCCAGCAGCTTAGTTCTCGGGTTTTCCGGATTAGGCAAAAACATTCAGTACTTC. Amino acid sequence: CASSLVLGFSGLGKNIQYF.

The V call is TRBV2, the J call TRBJ2-1; 12 nucleotides agree with TRBD2. The CDR3 consists of 16 residues. The V and J ends lost 4 bases and 0 bases, in that order; junction bases with no gene match: 1. From germline, CDR1 is SNHLY and CDR2 FYNNEI. CDR3 DNA: TGTGCCAGCAGTGTGACTAGCGGGGGCTCCTACAATGAGCAGTTCTTC. It codes for CASSVTSGGSYNEQFF.

This clonotype turned up a few times. The genes are TRBV12-3 or TRBV12-4 and TRBJ2-7; TRBD2 matches at 12 bases. Trimming removed 3 bases from V and 1 base from J; junction bases left unmatched: 4. This CDR3 is 16 amino acids long. CDR3 DNA sequence: TGTGCCAGCAGTTTTTCCGGGACTAGCGGGTCCTACGAGCAGTACTTC. Amino acid sequence: CASSFSGTSGSYEQYF.

This clonotype occurred once. The V call is TRBV4-1, the J call TRBJ2-7; 7 nucleotides line up with TRBD1. J was trimmed by 3 bases and V by 1 base; bases with no gene match: 9. The germline CDR1 and CDR2 sequences are MGHRA and YSYEKL. The CDR3 spans 16 residues. CDR3 sequence: CASSQVLAGGSYEQYF. The CDR3 nucleotides are TGCGCCAGCAGCCAAGTGCTGGCAGGGGGAAGCTACGAGCAGTACTTC.

This clonotype has ten or more counts. Germline and junction disagree at one end, which may indicate a read error. This chain's CDR3 is CASSPGQTQETQYF. CDR3 nucleotide sequence: TGTGCCAGCAGCCCGGGACAGACTCAAGAGACCCAGTACTTC. The chain is built from TRBV5-1 and TRBJ2-5; 7 nucleotides line up with TRBD1. This CDR3 is built from 14 residues. Germline lookup yields CDR1 SGHRS and CDR2 YFSETQ.

The chain recombines TRBV12-3 or TRBV12-4 with TRBJ2-7; D gene uncertain. The length of the CDR3 is 11 residues. V was cut by 6 bases and J by 6 bases, with 9 bases left in between. In DNA form, the CDR3 reads TGTGCCAGCAGCTCGGTCGGCGAGCAGTACTTC. Protein: CASSSVGEQYF.

The chain links TRBV19 to TRBJ2-7, with a weak D call TRBD1 (5 bases). There are 16 residues in the CDR3. Germline loops: CDR1 LNHDA, CDR2 SQIVND (reference sequence). Trimming took 3 bases from V and 0 from J, leaving 15 bases between them. The CDR3 DNA follows: TGTGCCAGTAGTATTCGTACGGACACCAGCTCCTACGAGCAGTACTTC. Translated, it gives CASSIRTDTSSYEQYF.

The chain couples TRBV20-1 to TRBJ2-7, with D possibly called TRBD1 or TRBD2 (6 bases each). V was trimmed by 3 bases and J by 2 bases, leaving 14 bases between them. CDR1 DFQATT and CDR2 SNEGSKA come from the germline V gene (reference sequence). This CDR3 has 14 amino acids. CDR3 coding DNA: TGCAGTGCTAGGCCTAACGGGGGCACCTACGAGCAGTACTTC. Its translation is CSARPNGGTYEQYF.

The chain is built from TRBV6-5 and TRBJ2-3; 8 bases agree with TRBD2. Per germline, CDR1 MNHEY and CDR2 SVGAGI. The CDR3 is made up of 16 amino acids. The J segment lost 0 bases and the V segment lost 5 bases, leaving 7 bases of the junction unmatched. The CDR3 sequence: CASSRGASGSTDTQYF. The CDR3 DNA sequence: TGTGCCAGCAGTCGCGGAGCTAGCGGGAGCACAGATACGCAGTATTTT.

This clonotype was found once. The chain is built from TRBV25-1 and TRBJ2-3, with a weak D call TRBD2 (6 bases). The CDR3 has 15 amino acids. The germline V gene encodes CDR1 MGHDK and CDR2 SYGVNS. Deletions cut 5 bases from V and 1 base from J, with 13 bases between. The CDR3 sequence is CASSLLGEGTDTQYF. In nucleotides, the CDR3 is TGTGCCAGCAGTCTTTTGGGGGAGGGCACAGATACGCAGTATTTT. The whole variable domain, filled in from reference TRBV25-1 and TRBJ2-3, reads EADIYQTPRYLVIGTGKKITLECSQTMGHDKMYWYQQDPGMELHLIHYSYGVNSTEKGDLSSESTVSRIRTEHFPLTLESARPSHTSQYLCASSLLGEGTDTQYFGPGTRLTVL.